This T cell receptor (beta chain) was documented in a study of T cell responses to AZD1222 COVID-19 vaccine. General study findings and limits: After two AZD1222 doses, spike-specific TCR breadth and depth rose versus day 0. Clonal diversity was possibly underestimated, and white British individuals and females predominated among donors. Spike-spanning, vaccine-associated CD4 TCRs were dominant at 160-218 and 743-854. AZD1222 recipients seropositive at baseline numbered only five to seven.

With respect to this clone: Its antigen remains unidentified.

Germline V gives CDR1 KGHDR, CDR2 SFDVKD. The CDR3 consists of 14 residues. Trimming shortened V by 4 bases and J by 3 bases, and 9 bases separated the two germline ends. Method: immunoSEQ multiplex PCR; TCRdb's copy keeps in-frame clones and lacks some. The profile covers 150,000 to 180,000 clones, with about nine tenths appearing a single time and 5.5% to 6% taken by the ten largest. The input for sequencing was peripheral blood, taken on day 0 of MenACWY control vaccination. The chain uses TRBV24-1 and TRBJ1-5; D ambiguous. This TCR was sampled from an adult in good health. CDR3 sequence: CATSDFRSNQPQHF. CDR3 nucleotides: TGTGCCACCAGTGACTTTAGGTCCAATCAGCCCCAGCATTTT.